Shown below are 8 T cell receptor beta chains from a single sample sequenced in a study of CD8 T cells in Susac syndrome. Reverse transcription of about 0.5 to 1 ug RNA was performed with random hexamers. In TCRdb, the immunoSEQ multiplex PCR reads were re-called with MiXCR into one record per CDR3 protein. The sample consists of roughly 400,000 distinct CDR3 sequences, roughly 85% of them appearing once. Sequences were obtained from CD8+ T cells from PBMCs. The source of these receptors is a human donor with multiple sclerosis.

This clonotype was counted only a few times. V and J are TRBV6-5 and TRBJ1-2; TRBD1 aligns across 9 bases. Trimming at V came to 2 bases and at J to 8 bases, leaving 12 bases not matched to a gene. Germline V gives CDR1 MNHEY, CDR2 SVGAGI. This CDR3 is built from 16 residues. CDR3 protein: CASSYAPGQGLGGYTF. CDR3 sequence (DNA): TGTGCCAGCAGTTACGCCCCGGGACAGGGTCTAGGCGGCTACACCTTC.

The V gene is TRBV4-1, the J gene TRBJ2-1; no clear D gene. CDR3 length equals 14 residues. The germline V gene has CDR1 MGHRA and CDR2 YSYEKL. Trimming removed 4 bases from V and 0 bases from J, with 7 bases in between. CDR3 nucleotides: TGCGCCAGCAGCCCGTGGAGCTCCTACAATGAGCAGTTCTTC. This encodes CASSPWSSYNEQFF.

CDR3 loop: CSVEQYYEQYF. In nucleotides, the CDR3 is TGCAGCGTTGAACAGTACTACGAGCAGTACTTC. The J gene is TRBJ2-7, the V gene TRBV29-1; D not certain. CDR1 and CDR2 (germline): SQVTM, ANQGSEA. Deletions cut 2 bases from V and 3 bases from J, with 5 bases between. The CDR3 runs 11 residues.

The V gene is TRBV27, the J gene TRBJ2-1; D tentatively fits TRBD1 or TRBD2 (5 bases each). CDR3 length: 17 residues. V lost 6 bases, J lost 4 bases, and 22 bases lay in between. The germline V gene has CDR1 MNHEY and CDR2 SMNVEV (reference sequence). The DNA for the CDR3 is TGTGCCAGCAGCCCCCACCCCCGGGACCTATCATACAATGAGCAGTTCTTC. Its protein product is CASSPHPRDLSYNEQFF.

V usage is TRBV9 and J usage is TRBJ2-2; the D is unclear. The CDR3 loop spans 14 amino acids. Trimming removed 4 bases at V and 5 bases at J, with 12 bases between. Looked up from germline, CDR1 is SGDLS and CDR2 is YYNGEE. The CDR3 spells CASSPPDGTGELFF. CDR3 coding DNA: TGTGCCAGCAGCCCCCCCGATGGTACCGGGGAGCTGTTTTTT.

The genes are TRBV30 and TRBJ1-4; no firm D call. This CDR3 has 13 residues. V lost 1 base and J 10 bases, leaving 13 bases between the germline ends. Germline V gene data show CDR1 as GTSNPN and CDR2 as SVGIG (reference sequence). The CDR3 loop is CAWSGGVGGKLFF. CDR3 in DNA: TGTGCCTGGAGTGGAGGAGTCGGCGGAAAACTGTTTTTT.

A few counts support this clonotype. The CDR3 DNA reads TGTGCCAGCAAACCCGGGACAGGGAACTACGAGCAGTACTTC. Translated, it gives CASKPGTGNYEQYF. J is TRBJ2-7 and V is TRBV27; 9 positions match TRBD1. Germline values: CDR1 MNHEY, CDR2 SMNVEV (reference sequence). V gave up 7 bases and J gave up 3 bases; unmatched junction bases: 7. The CDR3 loop spans 14 amino acids.

J is TRBJ2-1 and V is TRBV4-1; D unresolved. This CDR3 has 17 residues. Trimming cost V 0 bases and J 6 bases, with 18 bases left between them. Germline lookup yields CDR1 MGHRA and CDR2 YSYEKL. The DNA for the CDR3 is TGCGCCAGCAGCCAAGAATTATCAGGATTGGGCCTCAATGAGCAGTTCTTC. Encoded protein: CASSQELSGLGLNEQFF.